This T cell receptor (beta chain) was obtained from a study of technical replicates of blood from a few donors. Clones were sequenced by immunoSEQ multiplex PCR, and TCRdb holds only the in-frame ones, with some missing. The data hold about 59,000 clones, with roughly 97% observed a single time. The sequencing sample was made of T cells isolated from PBMCs. The receptor was isolated from a human donor in good health.

The CDR3 nucleotides read TGTGCCAGCAGCTCCGGGACAGGGACTTACAATGAGCAGTTCTTC. It codes for CASSSGTGTYNEQFF. The J gene is TRBJ2-1, the V gene TRBV7-6; 9 nucleotides match TRBD1. The trim removed 4 bases at V and 4 bases at J, leaving 5 bases unmatched. Germline CDR1 and CDR2: SGHVS and FNYEAQ. There are 15 residues in the CDR3.